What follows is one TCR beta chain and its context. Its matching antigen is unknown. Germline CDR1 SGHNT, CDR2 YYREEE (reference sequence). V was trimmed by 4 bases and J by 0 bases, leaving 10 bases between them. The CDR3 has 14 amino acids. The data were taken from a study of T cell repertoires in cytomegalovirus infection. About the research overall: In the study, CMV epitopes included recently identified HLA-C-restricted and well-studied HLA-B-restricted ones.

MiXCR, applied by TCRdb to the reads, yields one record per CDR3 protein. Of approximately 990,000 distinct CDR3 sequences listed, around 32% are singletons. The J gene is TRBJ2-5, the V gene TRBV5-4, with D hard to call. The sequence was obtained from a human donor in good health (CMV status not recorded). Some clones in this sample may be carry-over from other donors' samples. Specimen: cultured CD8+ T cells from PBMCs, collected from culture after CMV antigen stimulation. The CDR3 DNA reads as TGTGCCAGCAGCGCTCCAGAGTACCAAGAGACCCAGTACTTC. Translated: CASSAPEYQETQYF.